The rows below give T cell receptor beta chains drawn from one sample of a study of shared clonotypes between healthy human individuals. Clones were sequenced by immunoSEQ multiplex PCR, and TCRdb holds only the in-frame ones, with some missing. The repertoire holds around 2.5 million clones, with 93% as singletons. Sequencing was performed on naive CD4+ T cells from PBMCs. Receptors were obtained from a man aged 18-30 years in good health. Some clones in this sample may be carry-over from other donors' samples. CDR3s include the opening cysteine and the closing phenylalanine or tryptophan. The D gene is left open where the match is weak. The listing skips clone size in some rows; elsewhere it reads once, few, many or a size class.

clone size	D gene	V gene	J gene	CDR3 DNA	CDR3 protein
.	TRBD1	TRBV2	TRBJ1-1	TGTGCCAGCAGTGTAGGACAGGGGAACACTGAAGCTTTCTTT	CASSVGQGNTEAFF
.	.	TRBV6-5	TRBJ1-2	TGTGCCAGCAGCACCAGAGAAAACTATGGCTACACCTTC	CASSTRENYGYTF
.	TRBD2	TRBV19	TRBJ2-7	TGTGCCAGTAGTCCCCTAGCGGGAGCTGGCGAGCAGTACTTC	CASSPLAGAGEQYF
few	.	TRBV18	TRBJ1-1	TGTGCCAGCTCACAACGACAGTCGCAGAACACTGAAGCTTTCTTT	CASSQRQSQNTEAFF
.	.	TRBV5-8	TRBJ1-2	TGTGCCAGCAGCTTCTCCGGACGACATATTGGGGGCTACACCTTC	CASSFSGRHIGGYTF
.	TRBD1	TRBV7-9	TRBJ1-2	TGTGCCAGCAGCTTACCAGGGGGCTATGGCTACACCTTC	CASSLPGGYGYTF
once	.	TRBV9	TRBJ2-1	TGTGCCAGCAGCGCCGGAGGGCGATCCTACAATGAGCAGTTCTTC	CASSAGGRSYNEQFF
.	.	TRBV5-1	TRBJ1-2	TGCGCCAGCAGCTCGGCAGCCGCTAACTATGGCTACACCTTC	CASSSAAANYGYTF
.	.	TRBV7-2	TRBJ1-5	TGTGCCAGCAGCCCTATTCCAACCCCCCAGCCCCAGCATTTT	CASSPIPTPQPQHF
.	.	TRBV27	TRBJ2-7	TGTGCCAGCAGTCCCAGGGGTGGATCCTACGAGCAGTACTTC	CASSPRGGSYEQYF
.	.	TRBV4-1	TRBJ1-2	TGCGCCAGCAACCTAGTTCCGGGGGCGAGGGAGAACTATGGCTACACCTTC	CASNLVPGARENYGYTF
.	.	TRBV2	TRBJ2-1	TGTGCCAGCAGCGATGACTCGAGCTCCTACAATGAGCAGTTCTTC	CASSDDSSSYNEQFF
.	.	TRBV7-2	TRBJ2-1	TGTGCCAGCAGCTCCCCGGGGGTAATAGAGCAGTTCTTC	CASSSPGVIEQFF
few	TRBD1	TRBV5-1	TRBJ1-1	TGCGCCAGCAGCGCGCAGGGGGGGAACACTGAAGCTTTCTTT	CASSAQGGNTEAFF
.	.	TRBV28	TRBJ1-2	TGTGCCAGCAGTTTTAGCTCACTGGGGAACTATGGCTACACCTTC	CASSFSSLGNYGYTF
.	.	TRBV7-3	TRBJ2-7	TGTGCCAGCAGCAGGACCGAGTACGAGCAGTACTTC	CASSRTEYEQYF
.	.	TRBV7-8	TRBJ1-2	TGTGCCAGCAGCTTCTCACTCCGGAGTGGCTACACCTTC	CASSFSLRSGYTF
once	.	TRBV5-1	TRBJ2-1	TGCGCCAGCAGCTTGATAATTGGGAGCTCCTACAATGAGCAGTTCTTC	CASSLIIGSSYNEQFF
.	TRBD2	TRBV10-3	TRBJ2-7	TGTGCCATCAGCTTTCGTAGCGGGAGAAACGAGCAGTACTTC	CAISFRSGRNEQYF
.	TRBD1	TRBV5-6	TRBJ1-1	TGTGCCAGCAGCCCCTCCACGGGACAGAAGAACACTGAAGCTTTCTTT	CASSPSTGQKNTEAFF
.	.	TRBV28	TRBJ1-2	TGTGCCAGCAGTTCCCCCGGGGAGCATAACTATGGCTACACCTTC	CASSSPGEHNYGYTF
.	.	TRBV7-9	TRBJ2-5	TGTGCCAGCAGCTTAGGGCTAGCAATAGGAGAGACCCAGTACTTC	CASSLGLAIGETQYF
few	.	TRBV30	TRBJ1-4	TGTGCCTGGAGTTCCTCTCCGAATGAAAAACTGTTTTTT	CAWSSSPNEKLFF
.	.	TRBV11-3	TRBJ2-2	TGTGCCAACGTCGATCCCTTTTGGGACACCGGGGAGCTGTTTTTT	CANVDPFWDTGELFF
.	.	TRBV4-2	TRBJ2-1	TGTGCCAGCAGCCAAGTCAGACTTTACAATGAGCAGTTCTTC	CASSQVRLYNEQFF
.	.	TRBV7-2	TRBJ2-7	TGTGCCAGCAGCTTAGTATCAGGGGCTCTCTACGAGCAGTACTTC	CASSLVSGALYEQYF
.	.	TRBV28	TRBJ1-5	TGTGCCAGTAAAAAAGCGTATAGCAATCAGCCCCAGCATTTT	CASKKAYSNQPQHF
.	TRBD2	TRBV7-3	TRBJ2-7	TGTGCCAGCAGCCAAAACCCGGGACTACTCCCGGGGCATCCCTACGAGCAGTACTTC	CASSQNPGLLPGHPYEQYF
.	.	TRBV5-6	TRBJ2-2	TGTGCCAGCAGCTCTAGGGGATTTACCGGGGAGCTGTTTTTT	CASSSRGFTGELFF
.	.	TRBV2	TRBJ1-1	TGTGCCAGCAGTGTGGCGGGTGACACTGAAGCTTTCTTT	CASSVAGDTEAFF
.	TRBD1	TRBV7-2	TRBJ1-1	TGTGCCAGCAGCTTACCCGACAGGGGGCGCGTAGCTTTCTTT	CASSLPDRGRVAFF
once	.	TRBV7-2	TRBJ2-7	TGTGCCAGCAGCTTTTGGGAGAACTCCTACGAGCAGTACTTC	CASSFWENSYEQYF
.	.	TRBV27	TRBJ2-7	TGTGCCAGCAGAGCACTCCTCCGCGAGCAGTACTTC	CASRALLREQYF
.	.	TRBV28	TRBJ2-2	TGTGCCAGCAGGTATTCAACTCCAACCGGGGAGCTGTTTTTT	CASRYSTPTGELFF
.	.	TRBV11-2	TRBJ2-5	TGTGCCAGCAGCTTAAGGCAGTACCAAGAGACCCAGTACTTC	CASSLRQYQETQYF
few	TRBD2	TRBV6-7	TRBJ2-7	TGTGCCAGCAGTTACTCGAGTAGCGGGAGCTCCTACGAGCAGTACTTC	CASSYSSSGSSYEQYF
once	.	TRBV5-1	TRBJ1-1	TGCGCCAGCAGCCCTCTGACAGCCTTTAAAGCTTTCTTT	CASSPLTAFKAFF
.	.	TRBV6-1	TRBJ1-4	TGTGCCAGCAGTGAAGGTTTGGGGGCGGGTGAAAAACTGTTTTTT	CASSEGLGAGEKLFF
.	.	TRBV13	TRBJ2-3	TGTGCCAGCAGCCTTGTGGGGGGTCGTGGGAAATACACAGATACGCAGTATTTT	CASSLVGGRGKYTDTQYF
.	TRBD2	TRBV18	TRBJ2-5	TGTGCCAGCTCACCAACCCAGCGGGGTATAAGAGAGACCCAGTACTTC	CASSPTQRGIRETQYF
.	.	TRBV5-1	TRBJ1-3	TGCGCCAGCAGCCTGGGCCAGGGTGGAAACACCATATATTTT	CASSLGQGGNTIYF
.	TRBD2	TRBV9	TRBJ2-5	TGTGCCAGCAGCCGTACGACTAGCGGGAGTCAAGAGACCCAGTACTTC	CASSRTTSGSQETQYF
.	.	TRBV7-6	TRBJ2-2	TGTGCCAGCAGCTTAGTCGTAGAAGGGAGCCTCACCGGGGAGCTGTTTTTT	CASSLVVEGSLTGELFF